The clone carrying this TCR beta chain was counted between two and nine times. CDR1 is MGHRA and CDR2 is YSYEKL in the germline V gene. The V and J ends lost 4 bases and 7 bases, in that order; junction bases with no gene match: 11. The CDR3 has 16 residues. This entry is derived from a study of blood T cell repertoires in COVID-19. Study as a whole: In each case, the material was cDNA or gDNA derived from T cells, B-cell-depleted T cells, or PBMCs.

Authors' methods: Researchers report that nucleated cell counts were estimated from reference gene primer amplification. The repertoire was sequenced with immunoSEQ multiplex PCR; TCRdb's copy has only in-frame clones and lacks some. The D gene and trimming were derived from the DNA, and the V and J assignments and clone size from that table. The repertoire holds some 120,000 clones, roughly 91% seen once, with under 20% in the top ten. V usage is TRBV4-1 and J usage is TRBJ2-2, with 8 bases that match TRBD1. This clonotype was obtained from a human donor with acute or convalescent COVID-19. The donor label of this sample is uncertain. The sample consisted of peripheral blood. The DNA for the CDR3 is TGCGCCAGCAGCCCCTCGACAGGGGTTTTTGGCGGGGAGCTGTTTTTT. Its translation: CASSPSTGVFGGELFF.